The T cell receptor beta chain under discussion was sequenced for a study of T cell responses to AZD1222 COVID-19 vaccine. Using immunoSEQ multiplex PCR, the repertoire was profiled, and TCRdb retains in-frame clones only, with some absent. The sample holds fewer than 150,000 clones, roughly nine tenths seen once. Comment on this clone: Its antigen is not known. The identical CDR3 is also encoded by other nucleotide sequences in the sample.

The CDR3 has 14 amino acids. V lost 3 bases and J lost 2; bases outside the gene matches: 3. The germline V gene encodes CDR1 KGHSH and CDR2 LQKENI. Regarding the study as a whole: Most donors were white British, females outnumbered males, and clonal diversity was possibly underestimated. Spike-specific TCR breadth and depth were elevated following two AZD1222 doses. In all cases, repertoires were sampled only after the peak T cell response. Dominant at 160-218 and 743-854, vaccine-associated CD4 TCRs also spanned spike.

The chain couples TRBV18 to TRBJ2-5; 7 bases are shared with TRBD1. Sequencing was performed on peripheral blood, taken 28 days after the second AZD1222 dose. The clonotype originates from an adult who received the AZD1222 COVID-19 vaccine. The CDR3 sequence is CASSPRTGQETQYF. CDR3 DNA sequence: TGTGCCAGCTCACCTCGGACAGGTCAAGAGACCCAGTACTTC.